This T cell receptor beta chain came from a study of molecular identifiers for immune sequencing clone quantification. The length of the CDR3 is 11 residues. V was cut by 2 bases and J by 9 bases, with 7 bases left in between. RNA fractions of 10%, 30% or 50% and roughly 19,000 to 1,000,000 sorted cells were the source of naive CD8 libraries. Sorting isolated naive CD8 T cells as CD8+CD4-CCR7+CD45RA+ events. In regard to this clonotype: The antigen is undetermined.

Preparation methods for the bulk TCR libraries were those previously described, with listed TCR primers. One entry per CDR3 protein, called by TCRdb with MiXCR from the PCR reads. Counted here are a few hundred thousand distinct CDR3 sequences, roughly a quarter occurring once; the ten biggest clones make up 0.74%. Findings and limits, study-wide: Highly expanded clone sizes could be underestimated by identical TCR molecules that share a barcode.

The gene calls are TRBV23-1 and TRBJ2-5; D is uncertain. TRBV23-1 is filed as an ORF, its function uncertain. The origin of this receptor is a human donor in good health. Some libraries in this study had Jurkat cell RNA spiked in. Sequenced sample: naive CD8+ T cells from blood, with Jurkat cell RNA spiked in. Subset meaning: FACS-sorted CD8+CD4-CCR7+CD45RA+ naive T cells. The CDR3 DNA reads TGCGCCAGCAGTCAAAGAGCGCCCCAGTACTTC. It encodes CASSQRAPQYF.